The T cell receptor beta chain under discussion was sequenced for a study of beta chain features in type 1 diabetes. Expressed TCRB transcripts were sequenced, since all the RNA that had been isolated was reverse transcribed. Using immunoSEQ multiplex PCR, the repertoire was profiled, and TCRdb retains in-frame clones only, with some absent. Of hundreds of thousands of clones listed, approximately 28% were seen once; the top ten hold 0.05% to 0.065%. This clone turned up a few times. What it binds is unknown. General study results and limits: The study found fewer insertions and more deletions at VDJ junctions in type 1 diabetes patients.

The CDR3 contains 16 residues. Unmatched junction bases numbered 8, after V lost 4 bases and J lost 9 bases. Germline values: CDR1 SGHNT, CDR2 YYREEE (reference sequence). Isolation of CD4+ naive, central memory, regulatory and stem cell-like memory cells was achieved by sorting via CD45RO/CCR7/CD25/CD127/CD95/CD27. The V call is TRBV5-4, the J call TRBJ2-1, with 15 positions matching TRBD2. The sample consisted of naive CD4+ T cells from blood. The TCR originated in a man between 18 and 29 years old in good health. The CDR3 region is CASSPRTSGRESEQFF. The DNA of the CDR3 is TGTGCCAGCAGCCCCCGGACTAGCGGGAGGGAATCTGAGCAGTTCTTC.